This entry lists 9 T cell receptor beta chains sequenced from one sample in a study of blood T cell repertoires in COVID-19. Sequencing was performed with immunoSEQ multiplex PCR; in TCRdb, only in-frame clones are kept and a portion is missing. This table holds 400,000 or so clones, 85% to 90% found once. Sequencing was performed on peripheral blood. The receptors were gathered from a man aged 18 to 29 with COVID-19, enrolled during active disease.

This clone was observed a handful of times. The rearrangement joins TRBV27 to TRBJ1-2; the match to TRBD1 covers 9 bases. Trimming removed 6 bases from V and 4 bases from J; junction bases left unmatched: 12. The germline gives CDR1 MNHEY, CDR2 SMNVEV (reference sequence). The CDR3 is 16 residues long. DNA of the CDR3: TGTGCCAGCAGATTAATACCGGGACAGGGAATCTATGGCTACACCTTC. Translation: CASRLIPGQGIYGYTF.

The chain employs TRBV5-4 and TRBJ2-5; possibly TRBD2 for D (7 bases). Germline V gives CDR1 SGHNT, CDR2 YYREEE (reference sequence). This CDR3 has 15 residues. The V end lost 4 bases, the J end lost 5 bases, and 18 bases lay between the germline ends. The CDR3 region is CASSPGGREWETQYF. For the CDR3, the DNA is TGTGCCAGCAGCCCCGGGGGGCGGGAGTGGGAGACCCAGTACTTC.

The chain couples TRBV5-1 to TRBJ2-5, with TRBD2 matching over 7 bases. This CDR3 is 16 amino acids long. Per the germline V gene, CDR1 is SGHRS and CDR2 is YFSETQ. The J segment lost 1 base and the V segment lost 4 bases, leaving 10 bases of the junction unmatched. DNA of the CDR3: TGCGCCAGCAGCGCGAGCAGGGAGGGAGGCCAAGAGACCCAGTACTTC. Residues: CASSASREGGQETQYF.

V is TRBV29-1 and J is TRBJ2-3; TRBD2 aligns across 12 bases. The CDR3 has 14 amino acids. V lost 8 bases and J lost 4; bases outside the gene matches: 7. CDR1 is SQVTM, CDR2 ANQGSEA, per germline. In DNA form, the CDR3 reads TGCAGCATCGCGGGACTAGCGGGCCCAGATACGCAGTATTTT. Protein product: CSIAGLAGPDTQYF.

The V call is TRBV20-1, the J call TRBJ2-7; TRBD1 aligns across 10 bases. The trim removed 5 bases at V and 7 bases at J, leaving 2 bases unmatched. Germline V CDR1 and CDR2: DFQATT, SNEGSKA (reference sequence). CDR3 length equals 11 residues. The CDR3 nucleotides read TGCAGTGCTGGGACAGGGGAGGAGCAGTACTTC. The encoded protein is CSAGTGEEQYF.

This rearrangement joins TRBV15 to TRBJ1-1; D is unresolved. Trimming left V 2 bases short and J 6 bases short, with 10 bases between. CDR3 size: 13 residues. Germline assignment: CDR1 LNHNV and CDR2 YYDKDF (reference sequence). CDR3 protein: CATSRRHGAEAFF. CDR3 DNA sequence: TGTGCCACCAGCAGAAGACACGGCGCTGAAGCTTTCTTT. Together with reference TRBV15 and TRBJ1-1, the CDR3 gives the full variable domain: DAMVIQNPRYQVTQFGKPVTLSCSQTLNHNVMYWYQQKSSQAPKLLFHYYDKDFNNEADTPDNFQSRRPNTSFCFLDIRSPGLGDTAMYLCATSRRHGAEAFFGQGTRLTVV.

This clone came up many times. The chain has TRBV6-5 and TRBJ1-2, with a possible D match to TRBD1 (6 bases). CDR3 length equals 15 residues. Between the trimmed V and J ends, which lost 4 bases and 4 bases, there was a span of 16 bases. Germline V lookup: CDR1 MNHEY, CDR2 SVGAGI. CDR3 loop: CASSLNSDRSYGYTF. The CDR3 coding sequence is TGTGCCAGCAGTTTGAATTCTGACAGGAGCTATGGCTACACCTTC.

V gene TRBV6-5 combines with J gene TRBJ2-6; D unresolved. Trimming stripped 0 bases from V and 0 bases from J, with 6 bases between. CDR3 length equals 16 residues. Germline V gives CDR1 MNHEY, CDR2 SVGAGI. This chain's CDR3 is CASSYSFHSGANVLTF. CDR3 coding DNA: TGTGCCAGCAGTTACTCGTTCCACTCTGGGGCCAACGTCCTGACTTTC.

With regard to this clone: This CDR3 is also generated by other DNA sequences in the sample. The rearrangement joins TRBV10-1 to TRBJ2-7; TRBD1 aligns across 7 bases. The CDR3 consists of 13 residues. Germline V gene sequence: CDR1 WNHNN, CDR2 SYGVQD (reference sequence). V dropped 4 bases and J dropped 0; count of bases not matched to a gene: 0. In DNA, the CDR3 is TGCGCCAGCAGTGGACAGGGCTCCTACGAGCAGTACTTC. This sequence encodes CASSGQGSYEQYF.